Below, one T cell receptor (beta chain) is given with its context. The antigen is not known. At one end the junction does not follow the germline gene, possibly because of a read error. The CDR3 spans 13 residues. Germline V gene data show CDR1 as WNHNN and CDR2 as SYGVQD (reference sequence). The PCR contained 60 Vbeta and 13 Jbeta primers. The method was immunoSEQ multiplex PCR; TCRdb's version includes in-frame clones alone and lacks a portion of them. This table has more than 100,000 clones, approximately 80% appearing once. The entry originates in a study of cytomegalovirus exposure and HLA in healthy donors. Across the study: The 110 million or so unique TCR beta sequences, from around 200 million T cells, were found by an earlier analysis.

Study-wide results and caveats: A further, later analysis showed that HLA-associated TCR beta chains (compared with equally common others) were more clonally expanded.

The V and J genes are TRBV10-1 and TRBJ1-1; TRBD1 agrees at 7 bases. The receptor comes from a woman under 30 in good health and CMV-seronegative. Input material: PBMCs. The CDR3 DNA sequence: TGCGCCGGCAGTAGGACAGGGAACACTGAAGCTTTCTTT. Protein product: CAGSRTGNTEAFF.